The rows below give T cell receptor beta chains drawn from one sample of a study of CD8 T cells in ankylosing spondylitis. Via MiXCR, TCRdb re-called the 5' RACE reads, giving one row per CDR3 protein. The sample lists approximately 260,000 distinct CDR3 sequences; approximately 20% were seen once. The sample consisted of blood, either unsorted or a sorted T cell fraction (not recorded which). These receptors were obtained from a male donor with ankylosing spondylitis or in good health (not recorded which). Each CDR3 is given with its conserved first and last residue. A D gene is named only where the DNA matches it firmly. A clone size is listed for some rows: how often the clone was seen (once, few, many), or a class if it is expanded.

j_call	d_call	clone_size	v_call	cdr3_nt	cdr3_aa
TRBJ2-1	.	.	TRBV7-2	TGTGCCAGCAGCTTAGAGATCCCCCACCTTGGGAATGAGCAGTTCTTC	CASSLEIPHLGNEQFF
TRBJ2-7	.	few	TRBV11-2	TGTGCCAGCTCCATAGGGGCGGGGTTTTACGAGCAGTACTTC	CASSIGAGFYEQYF
TRBJ2-1	.	once	TRBV5-8	TGTGCCAGCAGCTCGCAACAGACTATATACAATGAGCAGTTCTTC	CASSSQQTIYNEQFF
TRBJ2-7	.	.	TRBV12-3/TRBV12-4	TGTGCCAGCAGTTTAGCGCTCGGACGGCACTACGAGCAGTACTTC	CASSLALGRHYEQYF
TRBJ2-2	.	.	TRBV7-6	TGTGCCAGCAGTACGGCGCTAGCGCGTAGCTTAAACACCGGGGAGCTGTTTTTT	CASSTALARSLNTGELFF
TRBJ2-5	.	.	TRBV6-5	TGTGCCAGCAGTTACTCTGGGCAGTCGGAGACCCAGTACTTC	CASSYSGQSETQYF
TRBJ2-7	TRBD2	many	TRBV29-1	TGCAGCGTTGAAGGGGCTCTAGCGGGAGGGACTTACGAGCAGTACTTC	CSVEGALAGGTYEQYF
TRBJ2-3	.	.	TRBV20-1	TGCAGTGCCCCACAGTGGGAGCTAGATACGCAGTATTTT	CSAPQWELDTQYF
TRBJ1-1	TRBD1	few	TRBV19	TGTGCCAGTAGGGAGGACAGGGAGAACACTGAAGCTTTCTTT	CASREDRENTEAFF
TRBJ2-1	TRBD2	.	TRBV6-2/TRBV6-3	TGTGCCAGCAGTTACGGAAGACTAGCGGGATACTCCTACAATGAGCAGTTCTTC	CASSYGRLAGYSYNEQFF
TRBJ2-7	TRBD2	few	TRBV7-8	TGTGCCAGCAGGCCAACTAGCGGGGGTACCTACGAGCAGTACTTC	CASRPTSGGTYEQYF
TRBJ2-1	TRBD2	few	TRBV27	TGTGCCAGCAGTTTAGCGGGAGAGGGGAATGAGCAGTTCTTC	CASSLAGEGNEQFF
TRBJ2-7	.	.	TRBV5-1	TGCGCCAGCAGCTTGGAGTGGGTCGGGGAGCAGTACTTC	CASSLEWVGEQYF
TRBJ2-5	TRBD1	few	TRBV4-2	TGTGCCAGCAGCCCGGACAGGGGCGCAGTGACCCAGTACTTC	CASSPDRGAVTQYF
TRBJ1-3	.	many	TRBV29-1	TGCAGCGTTGAAGCGGTCCCCGGCACCATATATTTT	CSVEAVPGTIYF
TRBJ2-2	.	few	TRBV6-5	TGTGCCAGCAGTTACTACTCCTCCACCGGGGAGCTGTTTTTT	CASSYYSSTGELFF
TRBJ2-3	TRBD2	.	TRBV7-9	TGTGCCAGCAGCTTAGAGTACCGGGAGGGGAATACGCAGTATTTT	CASSLEYREGNTQYF
TRBJ2-7	TRBD1	.	TRBV11-1	TGTGCCAGCAGCTTAGTCGATAAACCGGGACAGGGTTTCTACGAGCAGTACTTC	CASSLVDKPGQGFYEQYF
TRBJ2-3	.	few	TRBV7-9	TGTGCCAGCAGCCTTGGTGGAGGGAATGATACGCAGTATTTT	CASSLGGGNDTQYF
TRBJ2-7	TRBD2	few	TRBV29-1	TGCAGCGTGGCTGGGGACCTAGCGGCCTACGAGCAGTACTTC	CSVAGDLAAYEQYF
TRBJ1-1	.	many	TRBV27	TGTGCCAGCAGTTTGGGAGGGGGGAACACTGAAGCTTTCTTT	CASSLGGGNTEAFF
TRBJ2-2	.	.	TRBV28	TGTGCCAGCAGAGAAGGAGCGGTTACCAACACCGGGGAGCTGTTTTTT	CASREGAVTNTGELFF
TRBJ2-7	.	once	TRBV13	TGTGCCAGCAGCTTCCGGGGCGACGAGCAGTACTTC	CASSFRGDEQYF
TRBJ2-1	.	many	TRBV27	TGTGCCAGCAGTCGAGCGGACTCATACAATGAGCAGTTCTTC	CASSRADSYNEQFF
TRBJ2-1	.	.	TRBV5-1	TGCGCCAGCAGCTTGCCAGGGTTTACCTACAATGAGCAGTTCTTC	CASSLPGFTYNEQFF
TRBJ2-1	TRBD1	few	TRBV12-3/TRBV12-4	TGTGCCAGCAGTTCTTCAGGGGGCAGTGAGCAGTTCTTC	CASSSSGGSEQFF
TRBJ2-1	TRBD2	.	TRBV7-9	TGTGCCGTGCTAGCGGGAGTCATCGATGAGCAGTTCTTC	CAVLAGVIDEQFF